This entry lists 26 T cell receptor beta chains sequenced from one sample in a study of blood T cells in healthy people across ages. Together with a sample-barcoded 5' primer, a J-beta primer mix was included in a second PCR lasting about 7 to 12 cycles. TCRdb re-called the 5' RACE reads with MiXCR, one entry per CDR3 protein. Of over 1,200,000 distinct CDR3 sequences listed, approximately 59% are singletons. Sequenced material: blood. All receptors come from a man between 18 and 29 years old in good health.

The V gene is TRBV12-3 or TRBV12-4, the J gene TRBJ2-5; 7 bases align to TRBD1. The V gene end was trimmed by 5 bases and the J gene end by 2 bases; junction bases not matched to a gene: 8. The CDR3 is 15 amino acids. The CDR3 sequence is CASSIDRVGQETQYF. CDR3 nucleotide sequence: TGTGCCAGCAGTATTGACAGGGTGGGGCAAGAGACCCAGTACTTC.

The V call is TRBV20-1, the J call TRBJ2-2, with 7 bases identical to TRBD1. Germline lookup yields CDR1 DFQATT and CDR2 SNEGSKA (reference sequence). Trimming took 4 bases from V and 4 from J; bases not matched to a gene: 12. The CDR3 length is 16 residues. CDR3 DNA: TGCAGTGCTATAGATTACACAGGGGCGGTCACCGGGGAGCTGTTTTTT. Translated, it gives CSAIDYTGAVTGELFF.

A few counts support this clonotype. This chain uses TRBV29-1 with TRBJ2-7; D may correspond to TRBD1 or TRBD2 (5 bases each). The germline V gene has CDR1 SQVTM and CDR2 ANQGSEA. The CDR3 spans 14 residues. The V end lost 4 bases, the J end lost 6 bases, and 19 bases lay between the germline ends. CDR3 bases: TGCAGCGTTGGGACACTAGTTTCTCTACCCGAGCAGTACTTC. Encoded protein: CSVGTLVSLPEQYF.

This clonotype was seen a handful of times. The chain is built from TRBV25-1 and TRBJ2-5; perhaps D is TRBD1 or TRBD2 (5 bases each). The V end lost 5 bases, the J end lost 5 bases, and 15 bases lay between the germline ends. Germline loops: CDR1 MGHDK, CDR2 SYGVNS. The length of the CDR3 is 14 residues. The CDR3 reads CASSNSLGRETQYF. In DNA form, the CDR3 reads TGTGCCAGCAGTAACTCCTTGGGACGGGAGACCCAGTACTTC. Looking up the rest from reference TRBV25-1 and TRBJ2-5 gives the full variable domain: EADIYQTPRYLVIGTGKKITLECSQTMGHDKMYWYQQDPGMELHLIHYSYGVNSTEKGDLSSESTVSRIRTEHFPLTLESARPSHTSQYLCASSNSLGRETQYFGPGTRLLVL.

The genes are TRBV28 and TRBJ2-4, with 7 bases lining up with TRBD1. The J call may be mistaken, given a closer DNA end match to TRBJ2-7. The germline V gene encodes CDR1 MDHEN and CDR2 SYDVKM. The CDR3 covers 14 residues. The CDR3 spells CASSYAGTVDEQYF. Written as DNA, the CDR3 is TGTGCCAGCAGTTACGCCGGGACAGTAGACGAGCAGTACTTC.

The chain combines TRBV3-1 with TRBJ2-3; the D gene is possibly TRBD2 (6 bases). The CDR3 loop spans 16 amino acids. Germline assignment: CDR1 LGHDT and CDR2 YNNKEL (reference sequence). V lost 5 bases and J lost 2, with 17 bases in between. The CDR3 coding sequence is TGTGCCAGCAGCGACGAAGGACTAACCAACACAGATACGCAGTATTTT. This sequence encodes CASSDEGLTNTDTQYF.

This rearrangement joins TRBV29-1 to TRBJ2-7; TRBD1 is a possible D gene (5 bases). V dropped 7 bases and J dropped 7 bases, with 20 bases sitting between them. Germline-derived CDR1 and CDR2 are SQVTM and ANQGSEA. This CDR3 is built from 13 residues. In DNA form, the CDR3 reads TGCAGCGCCCAGGGAATCGGCTACAATGAGCAGTACTTC. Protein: CSAQGIGYNEQYF.

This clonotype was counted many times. CDR3 bases: TGTGCCAGCAGTTTGGGTCGGGAATACGAGCAGTACTTC. Translated: CASSLGREYEQYF. The genes are TRBV12-3 or TRBV12-4 and TRBJ2-7, with D maybe TRBD2 (5 bases). The V gene lost 3 bases and the J gene lost 4 bases, with 10 bases spanning the gap. There are 13 residues in the CDR3.

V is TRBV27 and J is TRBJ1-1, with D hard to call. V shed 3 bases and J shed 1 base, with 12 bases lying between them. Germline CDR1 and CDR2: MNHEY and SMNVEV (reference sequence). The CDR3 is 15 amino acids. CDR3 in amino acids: CASSLGPGWNTEAFF. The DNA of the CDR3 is TGTGCCAGCAGTTTGGGCCCTGGCTGGAACACTGAAGCTTTCTTT.

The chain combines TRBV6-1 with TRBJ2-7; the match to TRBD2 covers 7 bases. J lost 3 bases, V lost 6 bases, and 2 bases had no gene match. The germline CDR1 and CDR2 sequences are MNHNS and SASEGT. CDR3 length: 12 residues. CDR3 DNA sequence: TGTGCCAGCAGACAGCGGGGCTACGAGCAGTACTTC. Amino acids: CASRQRGYEQYF.

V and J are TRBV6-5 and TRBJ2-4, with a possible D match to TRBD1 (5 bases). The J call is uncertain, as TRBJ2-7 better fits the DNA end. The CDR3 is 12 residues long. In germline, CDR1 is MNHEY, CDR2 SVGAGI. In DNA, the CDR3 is TGTGCCAGCATGGGGCCTCCCTACGAGCAGTACTTC. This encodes CASMGPPYEQYF.

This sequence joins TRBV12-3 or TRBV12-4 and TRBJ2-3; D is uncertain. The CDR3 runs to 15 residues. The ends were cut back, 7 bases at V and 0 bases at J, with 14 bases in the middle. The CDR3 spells CASTSGGGSTDTQYF. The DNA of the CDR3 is TGTGCCAGCACCTCCGGTGGCGGTAGCACAGATACGCAGTATTTT.

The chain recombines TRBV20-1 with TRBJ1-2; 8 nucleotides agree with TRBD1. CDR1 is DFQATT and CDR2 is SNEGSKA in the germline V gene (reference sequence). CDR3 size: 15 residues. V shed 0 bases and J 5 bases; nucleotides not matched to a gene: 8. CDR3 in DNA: TGCAGTGCTAGAGAGACAGGGGTCCTGGCTTATGGCTACACCTTC. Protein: CSARETGVLAYGYTF.

This CDR3 reads CASSVGLAIDEQYF. The DNA for the CDR3 is TGTGCCAGCAGCGTAGGACTAGCGATTGATGAGCAGTACTTC. The rearrangement links TRBV9 to TRBJ2-5; 8 nucleotides line up with TRBD2. The J segment lost 11 bases and the V segment lost 0 bases, leaving 9 bases of the junction unmatched. CDR3 size: 14 residues. In germline, CDR1 is SGDLS, CDR2 YYNGEE.

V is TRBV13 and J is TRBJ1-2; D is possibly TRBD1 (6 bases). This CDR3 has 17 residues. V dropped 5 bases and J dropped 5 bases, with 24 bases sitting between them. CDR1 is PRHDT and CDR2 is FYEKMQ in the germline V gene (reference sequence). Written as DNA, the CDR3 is TGTGCCAGCAGCAAGCAAACCCCACAGGGAGGGGTGTATGGCTACACCTTC. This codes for CASSKQTPQGGVYGYTF.

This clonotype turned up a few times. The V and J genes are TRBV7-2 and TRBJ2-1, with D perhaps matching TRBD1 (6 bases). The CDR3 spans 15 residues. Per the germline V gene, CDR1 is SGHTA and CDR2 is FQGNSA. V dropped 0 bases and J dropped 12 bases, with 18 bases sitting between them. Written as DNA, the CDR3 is TGTGCCAGCAGCTTAGCGTTGGGGGCTCAACAGGGGCAGTTCTTC. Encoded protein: CASSLALGAQQGQFF.

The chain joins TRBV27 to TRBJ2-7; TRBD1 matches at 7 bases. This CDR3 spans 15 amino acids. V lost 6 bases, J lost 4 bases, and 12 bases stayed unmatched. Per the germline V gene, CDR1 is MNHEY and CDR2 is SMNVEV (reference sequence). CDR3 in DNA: TGTGCCAGCAGCACCGGGACAGCGTCCCTGTACGAGCAGTACTTC. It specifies CASSTGTASLYEQYF.

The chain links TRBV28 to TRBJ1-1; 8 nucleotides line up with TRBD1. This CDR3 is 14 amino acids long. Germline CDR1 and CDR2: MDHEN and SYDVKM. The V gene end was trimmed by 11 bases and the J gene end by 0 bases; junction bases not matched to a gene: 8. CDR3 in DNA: TGTGCCGCGGGGGGACAGGTGATGAACACTGAAGCTTTCTTT. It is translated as CAAGGQVMNTEAFF.

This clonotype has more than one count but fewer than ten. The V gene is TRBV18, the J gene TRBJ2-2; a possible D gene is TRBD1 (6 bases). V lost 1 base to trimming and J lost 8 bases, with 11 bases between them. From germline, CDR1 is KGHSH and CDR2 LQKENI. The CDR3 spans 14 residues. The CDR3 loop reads CASSPLLGTGELFF. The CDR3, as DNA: TGTGCCAGCTCACCACTACTAGGGACAGGGGAGCTGTTTTTT.

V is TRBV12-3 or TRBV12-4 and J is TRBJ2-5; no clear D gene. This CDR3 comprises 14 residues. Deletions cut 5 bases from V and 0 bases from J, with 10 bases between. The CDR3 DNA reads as TGTGCCAGCAGTCAGTCGAGGTACCAAGAGACCCAGTACTTC. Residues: CASSQSRYQETQYF.

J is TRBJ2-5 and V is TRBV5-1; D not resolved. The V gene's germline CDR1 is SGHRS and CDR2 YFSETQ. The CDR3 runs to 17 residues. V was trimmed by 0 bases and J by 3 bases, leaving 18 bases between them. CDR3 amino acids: CASSLVGSVSAEETQYF. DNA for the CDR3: TGCGCCAGCAGCTTGGTGGGGTCCGTTTCGGCGGAAGAGACCCAGTACTTC.

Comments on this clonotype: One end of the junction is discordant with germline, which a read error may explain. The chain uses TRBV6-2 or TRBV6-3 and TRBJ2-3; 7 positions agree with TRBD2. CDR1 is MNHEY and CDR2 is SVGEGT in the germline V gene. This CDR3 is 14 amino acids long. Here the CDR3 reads CVSSYGGSTDTQYF. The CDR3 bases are TGTGTCAGCAGTTACGGGGGGAGCACAGATACGCAGTATTTT.

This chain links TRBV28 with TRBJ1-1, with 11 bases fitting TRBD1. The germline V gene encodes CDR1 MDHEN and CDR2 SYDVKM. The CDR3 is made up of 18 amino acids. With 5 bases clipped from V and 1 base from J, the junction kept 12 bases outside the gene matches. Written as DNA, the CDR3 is TGTGCCAGCAGTCCACACCCCTGGACAGGGGGCCAGAACACTGAAGCTTTCTTT. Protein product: CASSPHPWTGGQNTEAFF.

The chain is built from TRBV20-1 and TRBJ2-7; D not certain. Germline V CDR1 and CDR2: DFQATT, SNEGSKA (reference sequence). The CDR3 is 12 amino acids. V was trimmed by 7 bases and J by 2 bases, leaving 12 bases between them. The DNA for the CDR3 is TGCAGTGTATCAGTCTCAGCCTACGAGCAGTACTTC. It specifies CSVSVSAYEQYF.

The CDR3 sequence: CASSHHRGQAEAFF. The DNA for the CDR3 is TGTGCCAGCAGCCACCACCGAGGGCAGGCTGAAGCTTTCTTT. The chain joins TRBV4-2 to TRBJ1-1; D unresolved. CDR3 size: 14 residues. Trimming shortened V by 3 bases and J by 6 bases, and 14 bases separated the two germline ends. Germline CDR1 reads LGHNA; CDR2 reads YNFKEQ.

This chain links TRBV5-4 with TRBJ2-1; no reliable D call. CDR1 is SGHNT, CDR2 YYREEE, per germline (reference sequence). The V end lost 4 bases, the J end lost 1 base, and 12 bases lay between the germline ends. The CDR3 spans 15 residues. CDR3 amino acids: CASSLIGPSYNEQFF. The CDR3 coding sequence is TGTGCCAGCAGCCTGATAGGGCCATCCTACAATGAGCAGTTCTTC.